A selection of T cell receptor beta chains follows, all from one sample in a study of beta chain features in type 1 diabetes. The assay was immunoSEQ multiplex PCR, and TCRdb's table has in-frame clones only and misses some. The sample has about 60,000 clones; roughly 60% are singletons. Sequencing was performed on Tregs from blood. The receptor set was obtained from a woman between 18 and 29 years old in good health. Both conserved end residues are trimmed from each CDR3. A clone size is listed for some rows: how often the clone was seen (once, few, many), or a class if it is expanded.

size	V	J	CDR3
NA	TRBV5-1	TRBJ1-1	ASSLAGAGWEAF
NA	TRBV7-3	TRBJ1-1	ASSRQGFAEAF
NA	TRBV5-1	TRBJ1-4	ASSLGTGVLEKLF
NA	TRBV6-1	TRBJ2-7	ASSERTQLKQY
NA	TRBV5-5	TRBJ2-1	ASRSTLEEQF
once	TRBV10-3	TRBJ1-4	AINDRANEKLF
few	TRBV19	TRBJ1-2	ASSIPRGPYGYT
few	TRBV11-2	TRBJ2-1	ASSPGLAGVTYNEQF
few	TRBV7-9	TRBJ2-3	ASSLLVRGLADTQY
few	TRBV9	TRBJ2-2	ASSVFPVDTFTGELF
NA	TRBV27	TRBJ1-1	ASSSLAGTGGLTEAF
NA	TRBV6-1	TRBJ2-3	ASRLARTADTQY
NA	TRBV7-9	TRBJ2-7	ASSFWASGPYEQY
NA	TRBV13	TRBJ2-1	ASSWRPSLAGEGEQF
once	TRBV19	TRBJ2-1	ATSIGGLAAYNEQF
NA	TRBV10-3	TRBJ1-1	AISDAGGGEAF
NA	TRBV7-2	TRBJ1-2	ASSSGFWWDYGYT
NA	TRBV5-1	TRBJ1-2	ASSVDRGGYGYT
few	TRBV7-2	TRBJ2-3	ASSSGGDTDTQY
NA	TRBV19	TRBJ2-7	ASSYGTGGAYEQY
NA	TRBV30	TRBJ1-6	AWSAIMSGSPLH
NA	TRBV5-4	TRBJ2-7	ASSLGRGGEQY
NA	TRBV7-8	TRBJ2-6	ASSGSGANVLT
NA	TRBV2	TRBJ1-4	ASLKRQGENEKLF
once	TRBV19	TRBJ2-1	ASSFGTSLYNEQF
NA	TRBV30	TRBJ2-7	AWSLQRGYEQY
NA	TRBV10-3	TRBJ2-3	AIMARGESDTQY
NA	TRBV2	TRBJ2-3	ASRDDRAADTQY
NA	TRBV7-9	TRBJ2-3	ASSRLAGVAGTDTQY
NA	TRBV11-2	TRBJ2-2	ASSLNGANTGELF
few	TRBV7-2	TRBJ2-3	ASSLAGGPSSGQY
NA	TRBV7-2	TRBJ2-2	ASSLRDRVNTGELF
NA	TRBV5-4	TRBJ1-2	ASSLTTAANYGYT
NA	TRBV5-1	TRBJ1-2	ASSLTGETNYGYT
NA	TRBV5-1	TRBJ1-1	ASSSTGHPTEAF
NA	TRBV7-8	TRBJ1-1	ASSWTGFGTEAF
NA	TRBV21-1	TRBJ2-2	ASSAPGQGARVAGELF
NA	TRBV6-5	TRBJ2-7	ASRPPEGGGYEQY
once	TRBV7-9	TRBJ2-7	ASSPGLAGMNEQY
NA	TRBV6-5	TRBJ2-1	ASSYSGTSGANEQF
NA	TRBV7-2	TRBJ2-3	ASSLEGWGGTDTQY
few	TRBV7-2	TRBJ2-1	ASSLQNNEQF
NA	TRBV14	TRBJ2-2	ASSQKYGELF
NA	TRBV11-2	TRBJ2-7	ASSFFGVSEQY
few	TRBV7-8	TRBJ1-5	ASSLGLRWQPQH
few	TRBV7-9	TRBJ1-1	ASSLGGGGGTEAF
NA	TRBV11-3	TRBJ2-1	ASSPSGDSYNEQF
NA	TRBV5-4	TRBJ1-6	ASSDVKTSSPLH
NA	TRBV10-3	TRBJ2-3	AISLGTRRDTQY
NA	TRBV27	TRBJ2-3	ASSTIGTGEY
few	TRBV12-2	TRBJ2-3	ASRSRLSRGRPASTDTQY
NA	TRBV30	TRBJ2-1	AWRGGRAYEQF
NA	TRBV7-2	TRBJ2-1	ASTWALTERQF
NA	TRBV6-6	TRBJ2-7	ASRAGGRTAEQY
NA	TRBV7-2	TRBJ1-1	ASSQQGVEAF
few	TRBV7-2	TRBJ2-7	ASSPWAPYEQY
NA	TRBV5-1	TRBJ1-2	ASSEGAYGYT
few	TRBV27	TRBJ2-3	ASSLAGGPLADTQY